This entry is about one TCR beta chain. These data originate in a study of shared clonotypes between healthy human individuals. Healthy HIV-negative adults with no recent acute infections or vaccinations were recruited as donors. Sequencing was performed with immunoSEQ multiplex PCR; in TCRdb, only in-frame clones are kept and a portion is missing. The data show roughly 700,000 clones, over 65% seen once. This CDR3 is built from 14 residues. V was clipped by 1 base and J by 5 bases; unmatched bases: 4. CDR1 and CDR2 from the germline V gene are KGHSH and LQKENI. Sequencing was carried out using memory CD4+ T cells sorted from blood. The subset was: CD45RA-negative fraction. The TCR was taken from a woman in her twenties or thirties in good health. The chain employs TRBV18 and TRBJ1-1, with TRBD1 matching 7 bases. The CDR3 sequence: CASSPQGAKTEAFF. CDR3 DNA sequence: TGTGCCAGCTCACCACAGGGGGCGAAAACTGAAGCTTTCTTT.